This TCR beta chain was captured by sequencing in a study of cytomegalovirus exposure and HLA in healthy donors. Findings and limits, study-wide: Because they were indistinguishable, some V segments, including TRBV6-2 and TRBV6-3, were excluded. TCR beta V segments were, for the most part, productive about 87% or about 30% of the time in an earlier analysis. In a later analysis, common viral pathogens appeared linked to several of the most significant clusters.

The V gene's germline CDR1 is MGHDK and CDR2 SYGVNS. The CDR3 spans 15 residues. V lost 2 bases to trimming and J lost 2 bases, with 12 bases between them. The sample holds many counts of this clone. The target antigen is unknown. The PCR used 60 Vbeta and 13 Jbeta primers. Only in-frame clones appear in the TCRdb table, and some are missing; sequencing was by immunoSEQ multiplex PCR. The table shows approximately 70,000 clones, with around 74% occurring only once. The sequence was obtained from a woman aged 60-75 years in good health and CMV-seropositive. The chain employs TRBV25-1 and TRBJ2-5; a possible D gene is TRBD2 (6 bases). Material for sequencing was PBMCs. CDR3: CASSEGTGDQETQYF. In nucleotides, the CDR3 is TGTGCCAGCAGTGAAGGAACGGGAGATCAAGAGACCCAGTACTTC.